Below, one T cell receptor beta chain is given with its context. The donor cohort consisted entirely of Caucasian adults residing in Nashville, Tennessee. CD4+ cells were split into CD45RA+ naive and CD45RA-negative memory subsets. The data originate from a study of shared clonotypes between healthy human individuals. On the study more broadly: A couple of women and a few men aged 18 to 49 made up the donors.

V lost 1 base to trimming and J lost 4 bases; unmatched junction nucleotides: 2. The CDR3 has 14 amino acids. The germline CDR1 and CDR2 sequences are SGHVS and FNYEAQ. Several immunoSEQ 96-well plates shared each subset's DNA, each plate a replicate. Sequencing used immunoSEQ multiplex PCR; TCRdb keeps in-frame clones, though not all of them. This table holds some 1.4 million clones, approximately 97% found once. The specimen sequenced was naive CD4+ T cells sorted from blood. Subset defined: CD45RA+ positively selected. The source is a man between 25 and 39 years old in good health. The V and J genes are TRBV7-6 and TRBJ1-2; the match to TRBD1 covers 8 bases. The DNA for the CDR3 is TGTGCCAGCAGCTTAGGGACAGGGAGCTATGGCTACACCTTC. Protein: CASSLGTGSYGYTF.